Presented here are 8 T cell receptor beta chains from one specimen sequenced in a study of blood T cell repertoires in COVID-19. TCRdb keeps only in-frame clones here, not all; method: immunoSEQ multiplex PCR. The sample carries roughly 13,000 clones, over 65% recorded once. The sequenced sample was peripheral blood. The receptors were gathered from a boy aged 2 to 10 with active or convalescent COVID-19.

The chain is built from TRBV19 and TRBJ2-3; 8 bases are shared with TRBD2. Germline CDR1 reads LNHDA; CDR2 reads SQIVND (reference sequence). Losses at the gene ends were 5 bases for V and 2 bases for J; bases not matched to a gene: 9. The CDR3 sequence is 16 residues long. The CDR3 DNA follows: TGTGCCAGTAGTCTCCGACGGGGGGGGAACACAGATACGCAGTATTTT. It translates to CASSLRRGGNTDTQYF.

The chain employs TRBV3-1 (or the pseudogene TRBV3-2) and TRBJ2-2; perhaps TRBD2 as D (6 bases). Trimming stripped 7 bases from V and 4 bases from J, with 16 bases between. Germline CDR1 LGHDT, CDR2 YNNKEL (reference sequence). The CDR3 totals 15 residues. CDR3 sequence reads: CASNFGGTVTGELFF. In DNA, the CDR3 is TGTGCCAGCAACTTTGGAGGGACTGTCACCGGGGAGCTGTTTTTT.

V is TRBV2 and J is TRBJ2-7; D possibly corresponds to TRBD2 (7 bases). The germline V gene has CDR1 SNHLY and CDR2 FYNNEI. The germline V and J ends were trimmed by 7 bases and 2 bases, with 24 bases remaining between them. There are 17 residues in the CDR3. In nucleotides, the CDR3 is TGTGCCAGCATAAACAGGGTGTTAAGCGGGACCCCCTACGAGCAGTACTTC. Amino acid sequence: CASINRVLSGTPYEQYF.

This chain joins TRBV6-6 and TRBJ1-6; tentatively, D is TRBD1 (6 bases). The germline gives CDR1 MNHNY, CDR2 SVGAGI (reference sequence). V was pared by 2 bases and J by 8 bases, with 16 bases between. The CDR3 sequence is 16 residues long. The CDR3 DNA reads TGTGCCAGCAGTTACGCCAGGCGACAGGAGGATTCACCCCTCCACTTT. It is translated as CASSYARRQEDSPLHF.

The chain uses TRBV5-1 and TRBJ2-5, with 10 bases that match TRBD1. The CDR3 is 19 residues long. Losses at the gene ends were 0 bases for V and 0 bases for J; bases not matched to a gene: 11. Germline CDR1 SGHRS, CDR2 YFSETQ. CDR3 coding DNA: TGCGCCAGCAGCTTGGAAGGGGACAGGGGACAGGCCCACCAAGAGACCCAGTACTTC. Protein: CASSLEGDRGQAHQETQYF.

The rearrangement joins TRBV6-5 to TRBJ2-3; D remains unclear. The germline gives CDR1 MNHEY, CDR2 SVGAGI. This CDR3 is 14 amino acids long. V gave up 3 bases and J gave up 1 base, with 8 bases separating them. For the CDR3, the DNA is TGTGCCAGCAGTTATGTGATAGGCACAGATACGCAGTATTTT. As protein: CASSYVIGTDTQYF.

The CDR3 is CASSYSTFIITYGYTF. The CDR3, as DNA: TGTGCCAGCAGTTACTCGACATTCATAATTACCTATGGCTACACCTTC. The J gene is TRBJ1-2, the V gene TRBV6-5; no definite D call. The CDR3 covers 16 residues. Trimming cost V 0 bases and J 4 bases, with 15 bases left between them. Germline values: CDR1 MNHEY, CDR2 SVGAGI.

The chain uses TRBV6-5 and TRBJ1-3, with unresolved D. CDR3 length equals 14 residues. V lost 6 bases to trimming and J lost 0 bases, with 9 bases between them. The germline gives CDR1 MNHEY, CDR2 SVGAGI. The CDR3 nucleotides read TGTGCCAGCAGACAGCTTGGCTCTGGAAACACCATATATTTT. Protein sequence: CASRQLGSGNTIYF.